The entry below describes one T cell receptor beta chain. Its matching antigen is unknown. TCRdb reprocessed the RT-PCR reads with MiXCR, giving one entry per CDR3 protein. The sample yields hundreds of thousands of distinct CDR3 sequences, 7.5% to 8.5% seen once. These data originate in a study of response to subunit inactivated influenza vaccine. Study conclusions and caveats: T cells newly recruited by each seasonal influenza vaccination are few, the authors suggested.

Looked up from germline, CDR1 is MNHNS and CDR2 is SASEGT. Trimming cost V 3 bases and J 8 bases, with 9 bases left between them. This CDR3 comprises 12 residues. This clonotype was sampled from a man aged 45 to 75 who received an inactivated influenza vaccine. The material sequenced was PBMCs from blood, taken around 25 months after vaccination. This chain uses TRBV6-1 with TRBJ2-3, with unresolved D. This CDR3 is CASSDSWSTQYF. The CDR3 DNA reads TGTGCCAGCAGTGACTCCTGGAGTACGCAGTATTTT.